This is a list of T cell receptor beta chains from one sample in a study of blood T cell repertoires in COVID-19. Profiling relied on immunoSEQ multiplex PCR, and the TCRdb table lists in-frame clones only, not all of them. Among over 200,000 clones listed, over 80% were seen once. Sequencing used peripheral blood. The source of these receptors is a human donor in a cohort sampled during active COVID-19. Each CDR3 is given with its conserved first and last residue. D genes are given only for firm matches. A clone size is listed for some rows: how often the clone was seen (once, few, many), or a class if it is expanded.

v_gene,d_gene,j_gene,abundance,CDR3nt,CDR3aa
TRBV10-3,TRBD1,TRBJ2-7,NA,TGTGCCATCAGTCCGAGGACAGGGTCTACCTACGAGCAGTACTTC,CAISPRTGSTYEQYF
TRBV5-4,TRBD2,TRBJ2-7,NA,TGTGCCAGCAGCTTGGGGTTAGCGGGCGGGATCGAGCAGTACTTC,CASSLGLAGGIEQYF
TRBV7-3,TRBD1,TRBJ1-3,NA,TGTGCCAGCAGCTTAACGGGACAGGGGACAGCAGGAAACACCATATATTTT,CASSLTGQGTAGNTIYF
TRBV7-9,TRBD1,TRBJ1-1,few,TGTGCCAGCAGCTTAAGGGACAGGGAGAGGATTGGGAACACTGAAGCTTTCTTT,CASSLRDRERIGNTEAFF
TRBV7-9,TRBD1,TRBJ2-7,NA,TGTGCCAGCAGCTGGGGGACAGGGTACTACGAGCAGTACTTC,CASSWGTGYYEQYF
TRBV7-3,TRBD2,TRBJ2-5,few,TGTGCCAGCAGCTTGACGGGGGGACAAGAGACCCAGTACTTC,CASSLTGGQETQYF
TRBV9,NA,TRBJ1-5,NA,TGTGCCAGCAGCGTCCTCCAGGGGATTAGCAATCAGCCCCAGCATTTT,CASSVLQGISNQPQHF
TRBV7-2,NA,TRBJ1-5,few,TGTGCCAGCAGCTTACAGGGTACTAGCAATCAGCCCCAGCATTTT,CASSLQGTSNQPQHF
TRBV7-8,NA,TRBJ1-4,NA,TGTGCCAGCAGGCAGGGTACCACTAATGAAAAACTGTTTTTT,CASRQGTTNEKLFF
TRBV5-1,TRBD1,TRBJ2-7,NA,TGCGCCAGCAGCTGGGACGGGACAGGGGTCAACGAGCAGTACTTC,CASSWDGTGVNEQYF
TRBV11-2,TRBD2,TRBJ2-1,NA,TGTGCCAGCAGCTCGTTACTAGCGGGAGGTCGCAATGAGCAGTTCTTC,CASSSLLAGGRNEQFF
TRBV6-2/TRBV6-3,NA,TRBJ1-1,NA,TGTGCCAGCAGCCCTCTGAGGAGGGACACTGAAGCTTTCTTT,CASSPLRRDTEAFF
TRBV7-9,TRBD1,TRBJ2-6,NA,TGTGCCAGCAGCCCAGGGGGCGGTGGGGCCAACGTCCTGACTTTC,CASSPGGGGANVLTF
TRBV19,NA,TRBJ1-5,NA,TGTGCCAGACCCTTAATCCTGCGTGCAGGGTGGGTCCGCAATCAGCCCCAGCATTTT,CARPLILRAGWVRNQPQHF
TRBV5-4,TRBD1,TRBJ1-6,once,TGTGCCAGCAGCCGGGACAGTCAGTATAATTCACCCCTCCACTTT,CASSRDSQYNSPLHF
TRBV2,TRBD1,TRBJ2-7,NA,TGTGCCAGCAGGGACAGGGGGACCTACGAGCAGTACTTC,CASRDRGTYEQYF
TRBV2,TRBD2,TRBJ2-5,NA,TGTGCCAGCCGACTAGCGGGCCTCCGACTTATACAAGAGACCCAGTACTTC,CASRLAGLRLIQETQYF
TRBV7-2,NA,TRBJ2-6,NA,TGTGCCAGCAGCTTAGGCGGTGGTGGGGCCAACGTCCTGACTTTC,CASSLGGGGANVLTF
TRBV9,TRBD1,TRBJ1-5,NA,TGTGCCAGCAGCGGGGACGGACAGGGGCGACAGCCCCAGCATTTT,CASSGDGQGRQPQHF
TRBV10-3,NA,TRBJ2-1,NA,TGTGCCATCAGTGCATCCGGGACTGCCCCCAATGAGCAGTTCTTC,CAISASGTAPNEQFF
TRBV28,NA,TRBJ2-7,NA,TGTGCCAGCAGTCCCGGTTCTCTTAACCCCAAAGTAGTATACGAGCAGTACTTC,CASSPGSLNPKVVYEQYF
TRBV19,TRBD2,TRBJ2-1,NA,TGTGCCAGTACCCTAGAGGTACTAGCGTCAAAAAGCTCCTACAATGAGCAGTTCTTC,CASTLEVLASKSSYNEQFF
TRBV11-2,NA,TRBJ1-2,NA,TGTGCCAGCAGCTTAAACCGCAGGACCGCGGGGGAATATGGCTACACCTTC,CASSLNRRTAGEYGYTF
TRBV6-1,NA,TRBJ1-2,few,TGTGCCAGCAGTGAGGCAGGGGATCATGGCTACACCTTC,CASSEAGDHGYTF
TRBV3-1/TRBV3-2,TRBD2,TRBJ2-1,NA,TGTGCCAGCAGCCAAACCGGGACTAGCGGAGAGTACAATGAGCAGTTCTTC,CASSQTGTSGEYNEQFF
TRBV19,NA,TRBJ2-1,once,TGTGCCAGTATGAGCTCCTACAATGAGCAGTTCTTC,CASMSSYNEQFF
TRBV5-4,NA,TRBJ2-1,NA,TGTGCCAGCAGCTTGGTAGGGGGGGCCTATGAGCAGTTCTTC,CASSLVGGAYEQFF
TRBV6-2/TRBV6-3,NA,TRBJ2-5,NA,TGTGCCAGCAGTGCCACACAAGAGACCCAGTACTTC,CASSATQETQYF
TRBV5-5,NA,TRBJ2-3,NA,TGTGCCAGCAGCTTGACCGGGTCCACAGATACGCAGTATTTT,CASSLTGSTDTQYF
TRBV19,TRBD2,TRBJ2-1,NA,TGTGCCACCCTGCCCCGTGCGGGAGGGCCGAGAAATGAGCAGTTCTTC,CATLPRAGGPRNEQFF
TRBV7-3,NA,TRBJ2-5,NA,TGTGCCAGCAGCCCCCGTGAGGGTGGCCAAGAGACCCAGTACTTC,CASSPREGGQETQYF
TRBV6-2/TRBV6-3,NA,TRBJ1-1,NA,TGTGCCAGCAGTTACCAGGGTCGCACTGAAGCTTTCTTT,CASSYQGRTEAFF
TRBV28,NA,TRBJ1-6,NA,TGTGCCAGCAGGAGGACTTCGTGGAATTCACCCCTCCACTTT,CASRRTSWNSPLHF
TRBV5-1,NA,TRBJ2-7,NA,TGCGCCAGCAGCTTGTTATCGGGACACACCTACGAGCAGTACTTC,CASSLLSGHTYEQYF
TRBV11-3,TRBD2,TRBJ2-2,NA,TGTGCCAGCAGCTTAGGGCGGACTAGCGGGAGAGCCGGGGAGCTGTTTTTT,CASSLGRTSGRAGELFF